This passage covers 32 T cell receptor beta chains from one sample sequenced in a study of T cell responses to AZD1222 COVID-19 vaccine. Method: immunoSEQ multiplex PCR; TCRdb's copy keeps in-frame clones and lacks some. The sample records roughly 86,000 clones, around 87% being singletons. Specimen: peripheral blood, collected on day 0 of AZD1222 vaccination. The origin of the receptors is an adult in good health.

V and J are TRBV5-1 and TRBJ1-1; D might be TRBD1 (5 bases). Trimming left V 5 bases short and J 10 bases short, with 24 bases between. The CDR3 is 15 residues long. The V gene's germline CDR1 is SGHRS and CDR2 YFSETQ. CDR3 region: CASSFTQGRAGGAFF. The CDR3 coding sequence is TGCGCCAGCAGTTTTACTCAGGGTCGGGCGGGGGGAGCTTTCTTT.

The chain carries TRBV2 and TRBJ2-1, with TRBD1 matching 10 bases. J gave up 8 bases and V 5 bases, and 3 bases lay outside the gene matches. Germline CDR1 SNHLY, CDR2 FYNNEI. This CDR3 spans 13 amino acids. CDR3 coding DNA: TGTGCCAGCAGTCCCGGGACAGGGGATGAGCAGTTCTTC. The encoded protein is CASSPGTGDEQFF.

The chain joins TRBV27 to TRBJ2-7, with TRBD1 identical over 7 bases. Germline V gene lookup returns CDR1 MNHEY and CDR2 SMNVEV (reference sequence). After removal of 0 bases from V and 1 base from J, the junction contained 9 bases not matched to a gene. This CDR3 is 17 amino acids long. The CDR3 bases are TGTGCCAGCAGTTTATCGAGAAATCGCAGGGGGTCCTACGAGCAGTACTTC. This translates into CASSLSRNRRGSYEQYF.

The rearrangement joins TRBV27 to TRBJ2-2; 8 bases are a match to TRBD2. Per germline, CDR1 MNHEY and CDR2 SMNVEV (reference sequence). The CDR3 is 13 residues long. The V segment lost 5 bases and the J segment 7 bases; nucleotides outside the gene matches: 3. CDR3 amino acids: CASSMGLVGELFF. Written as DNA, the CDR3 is TGTGCCAGCAGTATGGGACTAGTCGGGGAGCTGTTTTTT.

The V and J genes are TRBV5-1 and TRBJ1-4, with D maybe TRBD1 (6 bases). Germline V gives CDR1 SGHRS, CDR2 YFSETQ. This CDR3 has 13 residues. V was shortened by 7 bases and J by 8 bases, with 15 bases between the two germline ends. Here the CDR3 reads CASGTQPNEKLFF. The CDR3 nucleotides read TGCGCCAGCGGGACACAGCCCAACGAAAAACTGTTTTTT.

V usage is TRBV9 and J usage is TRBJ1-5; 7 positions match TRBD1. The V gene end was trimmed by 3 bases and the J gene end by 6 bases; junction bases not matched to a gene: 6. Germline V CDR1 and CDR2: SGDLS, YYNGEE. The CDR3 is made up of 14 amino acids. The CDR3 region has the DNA TGTGCCAGCAGCGGACAGGGATTAGCTCAGCCCCAGCATTTT. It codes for CASSGQGLAQPQHF.

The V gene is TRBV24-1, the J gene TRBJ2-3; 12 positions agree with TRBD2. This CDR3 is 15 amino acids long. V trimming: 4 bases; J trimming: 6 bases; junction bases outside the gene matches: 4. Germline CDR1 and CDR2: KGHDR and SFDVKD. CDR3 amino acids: CATSDLAGGPDTQYF. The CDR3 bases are TGTGCCACCAGTGACCTAGCGGGAGGGCCCGATACGCAGTATTTT.

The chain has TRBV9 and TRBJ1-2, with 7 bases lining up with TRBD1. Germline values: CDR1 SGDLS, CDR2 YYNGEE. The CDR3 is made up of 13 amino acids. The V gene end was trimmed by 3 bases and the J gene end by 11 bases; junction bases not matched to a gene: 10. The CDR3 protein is CASSAGQSLRYTF. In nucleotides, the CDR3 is TGTGCCAGCAGCGCGGGACAGTCCCTCAGGTACACCTTC.

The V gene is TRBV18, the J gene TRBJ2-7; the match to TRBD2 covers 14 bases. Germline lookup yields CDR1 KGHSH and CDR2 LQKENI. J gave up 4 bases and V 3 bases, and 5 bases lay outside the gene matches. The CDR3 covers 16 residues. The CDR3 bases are TGTGCCAGCTCACCCGTGGGACTAGCGGGAGCTTACGAGCAGTACTTC. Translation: CASSPVGLAGAYEQYF.

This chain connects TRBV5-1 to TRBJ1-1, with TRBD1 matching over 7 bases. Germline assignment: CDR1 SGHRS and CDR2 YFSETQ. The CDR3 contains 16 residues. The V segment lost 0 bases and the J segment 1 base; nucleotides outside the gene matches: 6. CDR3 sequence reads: CASSLEGTEPNTEAFF. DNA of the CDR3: TGCGCCAGCAGCTTGGAGGGGACAGAACCGAACACTGAAGCTTTCTTT.

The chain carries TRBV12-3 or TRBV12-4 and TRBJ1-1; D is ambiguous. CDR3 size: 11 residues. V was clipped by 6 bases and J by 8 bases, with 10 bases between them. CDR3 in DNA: TGTGCCAGCAGCACCCTTATGGAAGCTTTCTTT. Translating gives CASSTLMEAFF.

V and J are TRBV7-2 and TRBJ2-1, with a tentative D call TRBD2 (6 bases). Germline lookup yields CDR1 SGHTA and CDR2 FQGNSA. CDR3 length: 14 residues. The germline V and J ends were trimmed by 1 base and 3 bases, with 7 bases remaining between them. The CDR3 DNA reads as TGTGCCAGCAGCTTAGAGGACTACTACAATGAGCAGTTCTTC. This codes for CASSLEDYYNEQFF.

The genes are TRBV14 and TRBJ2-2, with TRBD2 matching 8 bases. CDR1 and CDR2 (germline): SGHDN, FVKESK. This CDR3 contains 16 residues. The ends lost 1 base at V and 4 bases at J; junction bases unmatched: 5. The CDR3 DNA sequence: TGTGCCAGCAGCCAAGTTCACAGCGGGGGCACCGGGGAGCTGTTTTTT. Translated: CASSQVHSGGTGELFF.

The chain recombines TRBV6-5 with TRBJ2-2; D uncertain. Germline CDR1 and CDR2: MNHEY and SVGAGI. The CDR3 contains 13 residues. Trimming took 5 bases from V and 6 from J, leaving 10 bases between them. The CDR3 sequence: CASSTVKPGELFF. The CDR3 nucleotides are TGTGCCAGCAGTACCGTTAAGCCCGGGGAGCTGTTTTTT.

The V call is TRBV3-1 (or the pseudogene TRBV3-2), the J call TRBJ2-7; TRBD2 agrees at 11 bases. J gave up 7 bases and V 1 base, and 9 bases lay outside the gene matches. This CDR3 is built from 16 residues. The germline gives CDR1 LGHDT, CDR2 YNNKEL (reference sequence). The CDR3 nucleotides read TGTGCCAGCAGCCAAGTGCGACTAGCGGGGATGGGGGAGCAGTACTTC. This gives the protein CASSQVRLAGMGEQYF.

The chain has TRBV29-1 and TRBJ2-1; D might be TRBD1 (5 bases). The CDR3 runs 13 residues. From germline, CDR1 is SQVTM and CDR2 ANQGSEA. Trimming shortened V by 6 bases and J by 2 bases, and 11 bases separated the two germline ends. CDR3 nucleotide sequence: TGCAGCGTCGCTGACAGAGCCTACAATGAGCAGTTCTTC. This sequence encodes CSVADRAYNEQFF.

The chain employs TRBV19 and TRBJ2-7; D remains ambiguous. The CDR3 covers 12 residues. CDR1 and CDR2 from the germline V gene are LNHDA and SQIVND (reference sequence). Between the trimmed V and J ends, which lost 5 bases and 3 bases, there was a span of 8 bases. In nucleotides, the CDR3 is TGTGCCAGTAGTCGCGTGGGCTACGAGCAGTACTTC. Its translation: CASSRVGYEQYF.

CDR3 coding DNA: TGCGCCAGCAGCTTCGACAGTTACGAGCAGTACTTC. This translates into CASSFDSYEQYF. This chain links TRBV5-1 with TRBJ2-7; TRBD1 might be the D (5 bases). Deletions cut 2 bases from V and 4 bases from J, with 7 bases between. Germline loops: CDR1 SGHRS, CDR2 YFSETQ. The CDR3 loop spans 12 amino acids.

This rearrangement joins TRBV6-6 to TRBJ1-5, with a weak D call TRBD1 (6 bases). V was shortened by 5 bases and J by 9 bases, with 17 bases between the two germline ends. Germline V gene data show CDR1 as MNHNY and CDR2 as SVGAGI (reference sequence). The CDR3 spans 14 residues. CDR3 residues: CASSQPDRPSPQHF. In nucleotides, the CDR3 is TGTGCCAGCAGTCAACCTGACAGGCCGTCGCCCCAGCATTTT.

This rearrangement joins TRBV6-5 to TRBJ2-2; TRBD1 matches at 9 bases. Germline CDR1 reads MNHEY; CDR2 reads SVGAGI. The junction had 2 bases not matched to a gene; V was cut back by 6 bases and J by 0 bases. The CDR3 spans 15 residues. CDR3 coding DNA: TGTGCCAGCAGCCGACAGGGGGCGAACACCGGGGAGCTGTTTTTT. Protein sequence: CASSRQGANTGELFF.

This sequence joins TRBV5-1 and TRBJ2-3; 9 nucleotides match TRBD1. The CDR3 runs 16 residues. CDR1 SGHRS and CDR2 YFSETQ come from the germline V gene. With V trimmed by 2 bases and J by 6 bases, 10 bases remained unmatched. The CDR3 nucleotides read TGCGCCAGCAGCTTTCTCCCGGGACAGGGAGGGGATACGCAGTATTTT. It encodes CASSFLPGQGGDTQYF. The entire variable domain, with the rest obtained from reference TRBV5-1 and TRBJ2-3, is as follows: KAGVTQTPRYLIKTRGQQVTLSCSPISGHRSVSWYQQTPGQGLQFLFEYFSETQRNKGNFPGRFSGRQFSNSRSEMNVSTLELGDSALYLCASSFLPGQGGDTQYFGPGTRLTVL.

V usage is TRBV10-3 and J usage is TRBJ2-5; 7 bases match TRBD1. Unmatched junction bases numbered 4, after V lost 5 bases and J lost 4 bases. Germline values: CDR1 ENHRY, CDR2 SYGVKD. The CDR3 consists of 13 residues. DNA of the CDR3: TGTGCCATCAGTACAGGGGCGCGAGAGACCCAGTACTTC. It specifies CAISTGARETQYF.

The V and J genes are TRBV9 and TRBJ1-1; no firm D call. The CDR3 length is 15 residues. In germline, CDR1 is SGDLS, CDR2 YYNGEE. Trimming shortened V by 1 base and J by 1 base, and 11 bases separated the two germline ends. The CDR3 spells CASSVSFRWNTEAFF. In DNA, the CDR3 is TGTGCCAGCAGCGTATCTTTTAGGTGGAACACTGAAGCTTTCTTT.

DNA of the CDR3: TGCGCCAGCAGCTTACCCGGGACTCGCTCCTACGAGCAGTACTTC. Translation: CASSLPGTRSYEQYF. The chain is built from TRBV5-1 and TRBJ2-7; a weak D match, TRBD2 (6 bases). CDR3 length equals 15 residues. V was trimmed by 2 bases and J by 0 bases, leaving 12 bases between them. The germline V gene has CDR1 SGHRS and CDR2 YFSETQ.

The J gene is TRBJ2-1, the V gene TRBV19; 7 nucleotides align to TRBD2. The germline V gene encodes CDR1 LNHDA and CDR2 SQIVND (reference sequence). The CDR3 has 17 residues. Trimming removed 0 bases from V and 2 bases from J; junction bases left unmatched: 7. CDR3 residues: CASSIEPSGKTYNEQFF. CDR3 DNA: TGTGCCAGTAGTATAGAGCCAAGCGGGAAAACCTACAATGAGCAGTTCTTC.

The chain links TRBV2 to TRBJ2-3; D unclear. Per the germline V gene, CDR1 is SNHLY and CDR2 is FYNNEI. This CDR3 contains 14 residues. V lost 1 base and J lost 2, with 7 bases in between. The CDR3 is CASSEGSYTDTQYF. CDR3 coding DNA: TGTGCCAGCAGTGAAGGGTCCTACACAGATACGCAGTATTTT.

Here the CDR3 reads CAWRTFGTTRGTQYF. CDR3 sequence (DNA): TGTGCCTGGAGGACTTTTGGGACTACGCGTGGGACCCAGTACTTC. This chain links TRBV30 with TRBJ2-5; 7 nucleotides line up with TRBD2. CDR1 and CDR2 (germline): GTSNPN, SVGIG (reference sequence). With 3 bases clipped from V and 7 bases from J, the junction kept 14 bases outside the gene matches. The CDR3 spans 15 residues.

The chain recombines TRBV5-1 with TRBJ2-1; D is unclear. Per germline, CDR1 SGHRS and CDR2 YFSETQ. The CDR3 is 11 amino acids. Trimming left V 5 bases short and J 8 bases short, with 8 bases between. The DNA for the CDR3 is TGCGCCAGCAGTAGGAATGATGAGCAGTTCTTC. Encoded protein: CASSRNDEQFF.

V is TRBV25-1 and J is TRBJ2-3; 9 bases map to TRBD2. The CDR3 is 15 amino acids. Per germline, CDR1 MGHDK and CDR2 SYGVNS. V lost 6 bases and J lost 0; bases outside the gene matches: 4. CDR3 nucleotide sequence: TGTGCCAGCAGCGGGACTAGCAGAAGCACAGATACGCAGTATTTT. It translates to CASSGTSRSTDTQYF.

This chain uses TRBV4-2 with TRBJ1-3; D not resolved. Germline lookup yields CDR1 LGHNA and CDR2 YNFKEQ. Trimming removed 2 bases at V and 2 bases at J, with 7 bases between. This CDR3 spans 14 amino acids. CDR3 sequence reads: CASSQYGAGNTIYF. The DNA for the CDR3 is TGTGCCAGCAGCCAATACGGGGCTGGAAACACCATATATTTT.

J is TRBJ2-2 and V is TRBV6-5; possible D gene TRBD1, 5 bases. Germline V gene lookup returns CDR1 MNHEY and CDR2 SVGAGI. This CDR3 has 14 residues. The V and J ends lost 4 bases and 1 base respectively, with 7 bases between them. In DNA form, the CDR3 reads TGTGCCAGCAGTTCAACAGGGAACACCGGGGAGCTGTTTTTT. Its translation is CASSSTGNTGELFF.

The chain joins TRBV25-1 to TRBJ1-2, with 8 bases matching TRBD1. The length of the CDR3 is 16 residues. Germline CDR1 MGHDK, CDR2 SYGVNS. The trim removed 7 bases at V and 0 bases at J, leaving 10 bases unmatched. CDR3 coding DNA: TGTGCCAGCAAGGCCAACCGGGACAGGACTAACTATGGCTACACCTTC. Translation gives CASKANRDRTNYGYTF.